This T cell receptor (beta chain) appears in the sequencing data of a study of response to subunit inactivated influenza vaccine. Study-level points and caveats: T cells newly recruited by each seasonal influenza vaccination are few, the authors suggested.

The sample holds a few counts of this clonotype. The antigen remains undetermined. MiXCR was run by TCRdb on the RT-PCR reads, yielding one entry per CDR3 protein. The repertoire includes roughly 500,000 distinct CDR3 sequences, approximately 17% of them detected once, and less than 4% sits in the top ten. Germline V gives CDR1 LGHDT, CDR2 YNNKEL (reference sequence). V lost 0 bases, J lost 8 bases, and 7 bases lay in between. The CDR3 extends over 12 amino acids. The sequencing used CD4+ T cells sorted from PBMCs, collected around 25 months after vaccination. The TCR sequence derives from a man aged 45 to 75 who received an inactivated influenza vaccine. This chain connects TRBV3-1 to TRBJ1-1; D might be TRBD1 (5 bases). CDR3 nucleotides: TGTGCCAGCAGCCAAGATGGGACGGAAGCTTTCTTT. As protein: CASSQDGTEAFF.